The 12 T cell receptor beta chains listed next were all sequenced from one sample in a study of cytomegalovirus exposure and HLA in healthy donors (dated by TCRdb to about 2017). The library was generated by the immunoSEQ multiplex PCR assay. For the multiplex PCR, a mixture combining 60 forward primers for TCR Vbeta segments and 13 reverse primers for TCR Jbeta segments was used. The table was pulled from immuneACCESS by TCRdb, which kept in-frame rearrangements only. Such tables lose some clones; where checked, under half of the loss comes from unresolved V genes, and the rest has no known cause. This sample has around 150,000 clones in its table, and approximately 72% of those were observed once. The ten largest account for roughly 6% of the sample. Source material: PBMCs. Receptors were obtained from a woman aged 55-69 years in good health and CMV-seronegative.

This chain joins TRBV10-3 and TRBJ2-1; maybe TRBD2 (5 bases). Trimming pared 8 bases from V and 5 bases from J, leaving 10 bases between. Germline V gene lookup returns CDR1 ENHRY and CDR2 SYGVKD. CDR3 length: 12 residues. DNA of the CDR3: TGTGCCATCGGCGGGCGAGACAATGAGCAGTTCTTC. Amino acid sequence: CAIGGRDNEQFF.

V is TRBV28 and J is TRBJ2-7; D may be TRBD1 (5 bases). CDR1 and CDR2 from the germline V gene are MDHEN and SYDVKM. Deletions cut 6 bases from V and 2 bases from J, with 5 bases between. The length of the CDR3 is 11 residues. The CDR3 bases are TGTGCCAGCAGCAGGGCCTACGAGCAGTACTTC. It codes for CASSRAYEQYF.

The sample holds a few counts of this clone. The genes are TRBV7-8 and TRBJ2-1, with unresolved D. This CDR3 contains 14 residues. CDR1 is SGHVS and CDR2 is FQNEAQ in the germline V gene. Trimming took 3 bases from V and 0 from J, leaving 6 bases between them. CDR3: CASSFESSYNEQFF. The CDR3 DNA sequence: TGTGCCAGCAGCTTTGAGAGCTCCTACAATGAGCAGTTCTTC.

The chain couples TRBV7-3 to TRBJ2-3; TRBD2 aligns across 8 bases. The V gene end was trimmed by 9 bases and the J gene end by 2 bases; junction bases not matched to a gene: 4. The CDR3 totals 13 residues. Germline V lookup: CDR1 SGHTA, CDR2 FQGTGA. In nucleotides, the CDR3 is TGTGCCAGAGCGGGGGCATACACAGATACGCAGTATTTT. As protein: CARAGAYTDTQYF.

This chain uses TRBV29-1 with TRBJ2-5; 12 nucleotides match TRBD2. The ends lost 4 bases at V and 8 bases at J; junction bases unmatched: 5. The CDR3 sequence is 13 residues long. From germline, CDR1 is SQVTM and CDR2 ANQGSEA. Written as DNA, the CDR3 is TGCAGCGTTGGGCCGACTAGCGGGGGTACCCAGTACTTC. Translated: CSVGPTSGGTQYF.

V usage is TRBV29-1 and J usage is TRBJ2-7, with TRBD2 identical over 11 bases. The CDR3 spans 15 residues. Germline loops: CDR1 SQVTM, CDR2 ANQGSEA. Losses at the gene ends were 0 bases for V and 12 bases for J; bases not matched to a gene: 13. The CDR3 reads CSVEDLGLAGGSLYF. CDR3 nucleotide sequence: TGCAGCGTTGAAGATTTAGGGCTAGCGGGGGGCTCGTTGTACTTC.

The chain is built from TRBV7-2 and TRBJ2-7, with 7 bases matching TRBD1. The length of the CDR3 is 15 residues. From germline, CDR1 is SGHTA and CDR2 FQGNSA. V lost 2 bases to trimming and J lost 3 bases; unmatched junction nucleotides: 7. The CDR3: CASSLWAGTDYEQYF. The CDR3 bases are TGTGCCAGCAGCTTATGGGCCGGGACAGACTACGAGCAGTACTTC.

The V and J genes are TRBV6-6 and TRBJ1-4, with 8 bases identical to TRBD1. The germline V gene encodes CDR1 MNHNY and CDR2 SVGAGI (reference sequence). Losses at the gene ends were 6 bases for V and 3 bases for J; bases not matched to a gene: 6. There are 15 residues in the CDR3. CDR3 sequence: CASRWTGKANEKLFF. CDR3 DNA: TGTGCCAGCAGGTGGACAGGGAAGGCTAATGAAAAACTGTTTTTT.

As concerns this clone: The junction shows a germline mismatch at one end, possibly a read error. The chain has TRBV7-9 and TRBJ2-5; 15 bases agree with TRBD2. The CDR3 sequence is 17 residues long. Germline V gives CDR1 SEHNR, CDR2 FQNEAQ (reference sequence). The CDR3 here is CSSSFGGLAGGLETQYF. In DNA, the CDR3 is TGTTCCAGCAGCTTCGGGGGACTAGCGGGGGGTCTTGAGACCCAGTACTTC.

The V call is TRBV5-6, the J call TRBJ2-5, with 9 bases fitting TRBD2. The DNA end lines up better with TRBJ2-7; the J call may be wrong. CDR1 is SGHDT and CDR2 is YYEEEE in the germline V gene. The CDR3 spans 16 residues. DNA of the CDR3: TGTGCCAGCAGCCAAATAGCGGGAGCTTTCTTCTACGAGCAGTACTTC. Amino acid sequence: CASSQIAGAFFYEQYF.

The rearrangement uses TRBV5-1 and TRBJ2-3; TRBD2 agrees at 12 bases. Trimming at V came to 8 bases and at J to 3 bases, leaving 4 bases not matched to a gene. This CDR3 comprises 14 residues. Per germline, CDR1 SGHRS and CDR2 YFSETQ. The CDR3 DNA follows: TGCGCCAGTCGACTAGCGGGAGAGACAGATACGCAGTATTTT. Its protein product is CASRLAGETDTQYF.

The chain is built from TRBV11-3 and TRBJ1-5; D uncertain. Trimming took 3 bases from V and 6 from J, leaving 18 bases between them. The CDR3 extends over 16 amino acids. Germline V gene lookup returns CDR1 SGHNT and CDR2 YENEEA. CDR3 bases: TGTGCCAGCAGCTTCTCCGCGGGGTGGAGGTTTCAGCCCCAGCATTTT. As protein: CASSFSAGWRFQPQHF.